The clone carrying this T cell receptor (beta chain) was seen more than once but under ten times. Its antigen is not identified. Nucleic acids came from premalignant or tumor cells enriched by macro-dissection. Clones were sequenced by immunoSEQ multiplex PCR, and TCRdb holds only the in-frame ones, with some missing. The sample contains under 45,000 clones, 65% to 80% of which appear only once. The source of the sample is a study of immune evolution from preneoplasia to lung adenocarcinoma. The germline V gene encodes CDR1 SGHRS and CDR2 YFSETQ. Trimming stripped 4 bases from V and 1 base from J, with 10 bases between. CDR3 size: 14 residues. Notes on the study in general: Clonality was highest in normal lung, lower in later-stage lesions apparently.

The rearrangement links TRBV5-1 to TRBJ2-3, with D perhaps matching TRBD1 (6 bases). The sample consisted of FFPE invasive lung adenocarcinoma tissue. The clonotype was recovered from a person between 60 and 69 years old with lung adenocarcinoma. CDR3 sequence (DNA): TGCGCCAGCAGCGATGCAGGGGGCACAGATACGCAGTATTTT. Its translation: CASSDAGGTDTQYF.